One sample yielded the 15 T cell receptor beta chains listed below, sequenced in a study of early T cells in non-severe SARS-CoV-2 infection. TCRdb called the 5' RACE reads again in MiXCR, with one record for every CDR3 protein. This table holds 100,000 to 150,000 distinct CDR3 sequences, more than 12% found once. The sequencing input was whole blood. The receptors derive from an adult who was a healthcare worker with PCR-confirmed SARS-CoV-2 infection or an uninfected control (not recorded which).

This clonotype was seen a handful of times. The chain recombines TRBV30 with TRBJ2-3, with TRBD2 matching 9 bases. V lost 2 bases, J lost 5 bases, and 5 bases stayed unmatched. Germline CDR1 GTSNPN, CDR2 SVGIG (reference sequence). This CDR3 is 14 amino acids long. CDR3 region: CAWSTGRGGDTQYF. CDR3 DNA sequence: TGTGCCTGGAGTACCGGGCGGGGGGGAGATACGCAGTATTTT. The full variable domain, with the rest looked up from reference TRBV30 and TRBJ2-3, is SQTIHQWPATLVQPVGSPLSLECTVEGTSNPNLYWYRQAAGRGLQLLFYSVGIGQISSEVPQNLSASRPQDRQFILSSKKLLLSDSGFYLCAWSTGRGGDTQYFGPGTRLTVL.

In its sample, this clonotype was seen a few times. The genes are TRBV20-1 and TRBJ2-3, with a weak D call TRBD2 (5 bases). V gave up 3 bases and J gave up 5 bases, with 12 bases separating them. The CDR3 contains 13 residues. In germline, CDR1 is DFQATT, CDR2 SNEGSKA (reference sequence). CDR3 nucleotides: TGCAGTGCTAGGTATCCCGAGGGAGATACGCAGTATTTT. Translation gives CSARYPEGDTQYF.

This clonotype was seen repeatedly, ten times or more. V usage is TRBV7-9 and J usage is TRBJ2-3, with TRBD2 matching over 7 bases. The CDR3 extends over 15 amino acids. Trimming at V came to 3 bases and at J to 1 base, leaving 4 bases not matched to a gene. Germline assignment: CDR1 SEHNR and CDR2 FQNEAQ (reference sequence). CDR3 sequence reads: CASSFAGVGTDTQYF. The CDR3 DNA sequence: TGTGCCAGCAGCTTTGCGGGGGTGGGCACAGATACGCAGTATTTT.

The sample holds a few counts of this clonotype. V usage is TRBV20-1 and J usage is TRBJ1-5; a weak D match, TRBD1 (6 bases). From germline, CDR1 is DFQATT and CDR2 SNEGSKA (reference sequence). V lost 2 bases to trimming and J lost 1 base, with 21 bases between them. The CDR3 covers 18 residues. The CDR3 is CSARSSRLQGRSNQPQHF. CDR3 bases: TGCAGTGCTAGATCATCGAGGTTACAGGGTAGAAGCAATCAGCCCCAGCATTTT.

This clonotype occurred a few times. DNA for the CDR3: TGTGCCAGCAGTTACTCTAGCTTTGAAGCTTTCTTT. Protein product: CASSYSSFEAFF. This chain links TRBV6-2 or TRBV6-3 with TRBJ1-1, with D unresolved. This CDR3 contains 12 residues. V was cut by 0 bases and J by 7 bases, with 6 bases left in between. Germline V gene sequence: CDR1 MNHEY, CDR2 SVGEGT.

A note on this clonotype: Being one base from a much bigger clone, this may be a read error. The gene calls are TRBV5-1 and TRBJ2-7; D is undetermined. The V gene lost 1 base and the J gene lost 3 bases, with 8 bases spanning the gap. CDR1 and CDR2 (germline): SGHRS, YFSETQ. The CDR3 sequence is 13 residues long. CDR3 residues: CASSLYSLYEQYF. In nucleotides, the CDR3 is TGCGCCAGCAGCTTGTACAGCCTCTACGAGCAGTACTTC.

This clonotype has more than one count but fewer than ten. The chain has TRBV4-1 and TRBJ2-3; TRBD1 is a possible D gene (6 bases). Trimming removed 0 bases from V and 4 bases from J, with 17 bases in between. This CDR3 spans 17 amino acids. In germline, CDR1 is MGHRA, CDR2 YSYEKL. CDR3 region: CASSQDQAGAFADTQYF. CDR3 sequence (DNA): TGCGCCAGCAGCCAAGATCAAGCAGGGGCGTTTGCAGATACGCAGTATTTT.

This clonotype came up a few times. V is TRBV7-9 and J is TRBJ1-3, with D unresolved. The V end was cut by 2 bases, the J end by 0 bases, with 2 bases between. This CDR3 contains 13 residues. Looked up from germline, CDR1 is SEHNR and CDR2 is FQNEAQ (reference sequence). CDR3 region: CASSLNSGNTIYF. Written as DNA, the CDR3 is TGTGCCAGCAGCTTAAACTCTGGAAACACCATATATTTT.

This clonotype was detected only a few times. The chain links TRBV18 to TRBJ2-2, with D possibly being TRBD1 or TRBD2 (5 bases each). The CDR3 extends over 16 amino acids. Looked up from germline, CDR1 is KGHSH and CDR2 is LQKENI. The V end was cut by 2 bases, the J end by 0 bases, with 10 bases between. CDR3 region: CASSPWGRTNTGELFF. In nucleotides, the CDR3 is TGTGCCAGCTCACCATGGGGACGGACGAACACCGGGGAGCTGTTTTTT.

The V and J genes are TRBV5-1 and TRBJ2-3; TRBD2 matches at 8 bases. The CDR3 covers 14 residues. After removal of 6 bases from V and 5 bases from J, the junction contained 8 bases not matched to a gene. Germline V gene data show CDR1 as SGHRS and CDR2 as YFSETQ. The CDR3 DNA reads TGCGCCAGCACGGCGGGGGGCAGGGAAGATACGCAGTATTTT. Translated, it gives CASTAGGREDTQYF.

At least ten counts were recorded for this clonotype. The chain combines TRBV12-3 or TRBV12-4 with TRBJ1-5; D is possibly TRBD1 (6 bases). The V and J ends lost 3 bases and 4 bases respectively, with 13 bases between them. This CDR3 comprises 15 residues. CDR3: CASSFQQGSNQPQHF. The DNA of the CDR3 is TGTGCCAGCAGTTTCCAACAGGGAAGTAATCAGCCCCAGCATTTT.

The chain employs TRBV7-9 and TRBJ2-3; D gene unclear. Trimming took off 5 bases at V and 5 bases at J, with 17 bases between the two ends. This CDR3 is built from 15 residues. Looked up from germline, CDR1 is SEHNR and CDR2 is FQNEAQ (reference sequence). This CDR3 reads CASSLSQLAKDTQYF. DNA for the CDR3: TGTGCCAGCAGCCTTTCCCAGTTAGCCAAAGATACGCAGTATTTT.

The chain has TRBV10-2 and TRBJ2-1; 11 bases align to TRBD2. The CDR3 has 14 residues. J was trimmed by 6 bases and V by 9 bases; bases with no gene match: 7. The germline CDR1 and CDR2 sequences are WSHSY and SAAADI. DNA for the CDR3: TGCGCCAGTTGGTGGCTAGCGGGAGGCAATGAGCAGTTCTTC. Its translation is CASWWLAGGNEQFF.

The rearrangement uses TRBV2 and TRBJ1-5; 7 bases fit TRBD1. The CDR3 is made up of 15 amino acids. Losses at the gene ends were 6 bases for V and 7 bases for J; bases not matched to a gene: 12. Looked up from germline, CDR1 is SNHLY and CDR2 is FYNNEI. The CDR3 region is CASRGHRGSEQPQHF. In DNA form, the CDR3 reads TGTGCCAGCAGGGGCCACAGGGGTTCGGAACAGCCCCAGCATTTT.

Many counts were recorded for this clonotype. As DNA, the CDR3 is TGCGCCAGCAGCTTGGAGCAACGCGAGCAGTTCTTC. This translates into CASSLEQREQFF. This chain uses TRBV5-1 with TRBJ2-1, with D unresolved. V was trimmed by 0 bases and J by 10 bases, leaving 8 bases between them. CDR1 and CDR2 from the germline V gene are SGHRS and YFSETQ. The CDR3 is 12 amino acids.